The T cell receptor (beta chain) under discussion was sequenced for a study of shared T cell receptors in the human thymus. Looked up from germline, CDR1 is SGHTA and CDR2 is FQGNSA. The junction had 18 bases not matched to a gene; V was cut back by 0 bases and J by 7 bases. This CDR3 is built from 19 residues. TCRdb's table, derived via immunoSEQ multiplex PCR, lists solely in-frame clones and lacks some. The sample has hundreds of thousands of clones; around 78% are singletons. This sample was also put to use in a study of human thymus T cells. That work adds: In corrective heart surgery, resections were taken, and these provided the thymus tissue.

Sequencing was carried out using thymocytes. The TCR sequence derives from a boy less than two years old with a congenital heart defect. The rearrangement links TRBV7-2 to TRBJ2-5; 9 nucleotides align to TRBD2. The CDR3 spells CASSLAILAGEGVGGTQYF. CDR3 coding DNA: TGTGCCAGCAGCTTAGCTATATTAGCGGGAGAGGGGGTAGGGGGGACCCAGTACTTC.